The 24 T cell receptor beta chains reported below all come from one sample, sequenced in a study of T-cell memory formation after mild COVID-19. TCRdb analysed the 5' RACE reads with MiXCR anew, one entry per CDR3 protein. The repertoire consists of 350,000 to 450,000 distinct CDR3 sequences, with around 20% occurring once and the leading ten covering roughly 8.4%. The sample consisted of PBMCs or a T cell subset sorted from them (not recorded which). The origin of the receptors is an adult woman who had mild COVID-19 (a few samples of this study predate the infection). Cell type and time point are not known.

This clonotype has more than one count but fewer than ten. The chain is built from TRBV12-3 or TRBV12-4 and TRBJ2-5, with TRBD1 matching 7 bases. V was clipped by 6 bases and J by 3 bases; unmatched bases: 7. The CDR3 covers 14 residues. As DNA, the CDR3 is TGTGCCAGCAGACTGACAGGGTCGGAAGAGACCCAGTACTTC. It encodes CASRLTGSEETQYF.

The chain couples TRBV12-3 or TRBV12-4 to TRBJ2-7, with 9 bases identical to TRBD1. V shed 6 bases and J 3 bases; nucleotides not matched to a gene: 3. The CDR3 extends over 13 amino acids. For the CDR3, the DNA is TGTGCCAGCAGGAAGACAGGGGGCTACGAGCAGTACTTC. The encoded protein is CASRKTGGYEQYF.

Only a few counts were recorded for this clonotype. The chain couples TRBV30 to TRBJ1-4; D not certain. The CDR3 is made up of 13 amino acids. V lost 4 bases, J lost 3 bases, and 9 bases lay in between. Germline V gene lookup returns CDR1 GTSNPN and CDR2 SVGIG (reference sequence). The CDR3 nucleotides are TGTGCCTGGACGGGGTCCTCTAATGAAAAACTGTTTTTT. Translation gives CAWTGSSNEKLFF. Together with reference TRBV30 and TRBJ1-4, the CDR3 gives the full variable domain: SQTIHQWPATLVQPVGSPLSLECTVEGTSNPNLYWYRQAAGRGLQLLFYSVGIGQISSEVPQNLSASRPQDRQFILSSKKLLLSDSGFYLCAWTGSSNEKLFFGSGTQLSVL.

The sample holds a few counts of this clonotype. J is TRBJ2-5 and V is TRBV11-1; D possibly corresponds to TRBD2 (5 bases). Trimming cost V 1 base and J 5 bases, with 17 bases left between them. The germline CDR1 and CDR2 sequences are SGHAT and FQDESV (reference sequence). This CDR3 has 16 residues. CDR3 residues: CASSLGPGNFGETQYF. The CDR3 DNA follows: TGTGCCAGCAGCTTAGGACCGGGAAATTTTGGGGAGACCCAGTACTTC. The whole variable domain, filled in from reference TRBV11-1 and TRBJ2-5, reads EAEVAQSPRYKITEKSQAVAFWCDPISGHATLYWYRQILGQGPELLVQFQDESVVDDSQLPKDRFSAERLKGVDSTLKIQPAELGDSAMYLCASSLGPGNFGETQYFGPGTRLLVL.

The J gene is TRBJ1-2, the V gene TRBV10-2; TRBD1 might be the D (6 bases). The germline CDR1 and CDR2 sequences are WSHSY and SAAADI. This CDR3 spans 14 amino acids. Trimming took 6 bases from V and 2 from J, leaving 13 bases between them. The CDR3 bases are TGCGCCAGCAGACCTAGAGGGACAAACTATGGCTACACCTTC. It yields the protein CASRPRGTNYGYTF.

This CDR3 is CSARDLFGTQAKDNSPLHF. CDR3 nucleotide sequence: TGCAGTGCTAGAGATCTCTTCGGGACACAGGCTAAGGATAATTCACCCCTCCACTTT. The V gene is TRBV20-1, the J gene TRBJ1-6; D is possibly TRBD1 (6 bases). Per the germline V gene, CDR1 is DFQATT and CDR2 is SNEGSKA (reference sequence). V was pared by 0 bases and J by 5 bases, with 23 bases between. The CDR3 has 19 residues.

This clonotype was counted only a few times. This sequence joins TRBV5-6 and TRBJ2-1, with a tentative D call TRBD1 (5 bases). Looked up from germline, CDR1 is SGHDT and CDR2 is YYEEEE. The germline V and J ends were trimmed by 4 bases and 3 bases, with 11 bases remaining between them. There are 14 residues in the CDR3. Written as DNA, the CDR3 is TGTGCCAGCAGCAGAAGGGGTCTCTACAATGAGCAGTTCTTC. Its translation is CASSRRGLYNEQFF.

This clonotype turned up a few times. This rearrangement joins TRBV5-1 to TRBJ2-7, with TRBD2 as a possible D gene (6 bases). Germline V gene lookup returns CDR1 SGHRS and CDR2 YFSETQ. This CDR3 is built from 14 residues. V lost 3 bases and J 3 bases, leaving 13 bases between the germline ends. Here the CDR3 DNA reads TGCGCCAGCAGCTCGGGGACTTCATACTACGAGCAGTACTTC. Residues: CASSSGTSYYEQYF.

This clonotype was detected a few times. This chain links TRBV7-2 with TRBJ2-3, with TRBD2 matching over 8 bases. The CDR3 is 17 residues long. Germline loops: CDR1 SGHTA, CDR2 FQGNSA. The trim removed 6 bases at V and 0 bases at J, leaving 11 bases unmatched. CDR3 region: CASRLQAGEFSTDTQYF. Written as DNA, the CDR3 is TGTGCCAGCAGACTCCAAGCGGGGGAATTTAGCACAGATACGCAGTATTTT. Full variable domain (remainder filled in from reference TRBV7-2 and TRBJ2-3): GAGVSQSPSNKVTEKGKDVELRCDPISGHTALYWYRQSLGQGLEFLIYFQGNSAPDKSGLPSDRFSAERTGGSVSTLTIQRTQQEDSAVYLCASRLQAGEFSTDTQYFGPGTRLTVL.

V usage is TRBV13 and J usage is TRBJ2-7; 10 bases are a match to TRBD1. The CDR3 totals 15 residues. CDR1 and CDR2 from the germline V gene are PRHDT and FYEKMQ (reference sequence). V lost 5 bases and J lost 0; bases outside the gene matches: 4. CDR3 sequence reads: CASSTRDRGSYEQYF. CDR3 coding DNA: TGTGCCAGCAGCACCCGGGACAGGGGCTCCTACGAGCAGTACTTC.

This clonotype was picked up many times. The chain joins TRBV5-6 to TRBJ2-1; weak D call: TRBD1 (5 bases). The CDR3 is made up of 13 amino acids. Germline V gene data show CDR1 as SGHDT and CDR2 as YYEEEE. Trimming shortened V by 0 bases and J by 6 bases, and 7 bases separated the two germline ends. CDR3 sequence: CASSLAGLNEQFF. For the CDR3, the DNA is TGTGCCAGCAGCTTGGCAGGGCTCAATGAGCAGTTCTTC.

This clonotype has more than one count but fewer than ten. The chain links TRBV7-2 to TRBJ1-1; maybe TRBD1 (5 bases). The CDR3 totals 16 residues. Per the germline V gene, CDR1 is SGHTA and CDR2 is FQGNSA. V dropped 1 base and J dropped 1 base, with 13 bases sitting between them. The CDR3 sequence: CASSLEPGRANTEAFF. In DNA form, the CDR3 reads TGTGCCAGCAGCTTAGAACCGGGACGGGCGAACACTGAAGCTTTCTTT.

The chain joins TRBV5-6 to TRBJ1-2; D uncertain. This CDR3 comprises 14 residues. Trimming stripped 1 base from V and 8 bases from J, with 15 bases between. Looked up from germline, CDR1 is SGHDT and CDR2 is YYEEEE. The CDR3 here is CASSLMDRREGYTF. DNA for the CDR3: TGTGCCAGCAGCTTGATGGACCGGAGGGAAGGCTACACCTTC.

This chain links TRBV11-3 with TRBJ2-2, with D perhaps TRBD1 (6 bases). The length of the CDR3 is 17 residues. The V end lost 0 bases, the J end lost 4 bases, and 15 bases lay between the germline ends. Germline CDR1 is SGHNT and CDR2 is YENEEA. The CDR3, as DNA: TGTGCCAGCAGCTTAGAATCGTTAGGGACACTCACCGGGGAGCTGTTTTTT. It encodes CASSLESLGTLTGELFF.

The rearrangement uses TRBV5-6 and TRBJ1-1, with 7 bases identical to TRBD1. Looked up from germline, CDR1 is SGHDT and CDR2 is YYEEEE. The length of the CDR3 is 17 residues. V was clipped by 4 bases and J by 8 bases; unmatched bases: 20. The CDR3 loop is CASSRWDSEPWSPEAFF. CDR3 sequence (DNA): TGTGCCAGCAGCCGTTGGGACAGTGAACCCTGGTCCCCAGAAGCTTTCTTT. The complete variable domain, with remaining parts taken from reference TRBV5-6 and TRBJ1-1, reads DAGVTQSPTHLIKTRGQQVTLRCSPKSGHDTVSWYQQALGQGPQFIFQYYEEEERQRGNFPDRFSGHQFPNYSSELNVNALLLGDSALYLCASSRWDSEPWSPEAFFGQGTRLTVV.

Worth noting for this clonotype: This may stem from a read error, because a much larger clone lies one nucleotide away. CDR3 protein: CASSLDYQETQYF. CDR3 in DNA: TGCGCCAGCAGCTTGGACTACCAAGAGACCCAGTACTTC. The chain is built from TRBV5-1 and TRBJ2-5; D gene unclear. The CDR3 is 13 residues long. V was shortened by 0 bases and J by 0 bases, with 3 bases between the two germline ends. Germline V lookup: CDR1 SGHRS, CDR2 YFSETQ.

This clonotype was counted between two and nine times. The chain has TRBV9 and TRBJ2-1; TRBD1 matches at 8 bases. From germline, CDR1 is SGDLS and CDR2 YYNGEE. The CDR3 spans 15 residues. With V trimmed by 4 bases and J by 3 bases, 6 bases remained unmatched. The CDR3 region is CASSLAGQDYNEQFF. In DNA, the CDR3 is TGTGCCAGCAGCCTGGCGGGACAGGACTACAATGAGCAGTTCTTC.

This clonotype was picked up a small number of times. The CDR3 here is CASSQYAGGSYEQYF. The DNA for the CDR3 is TGTGCCAGCAGCCAATACGCGGGAGGCTCCTACGAGCAGTACTTC. The chain links TRBV4-2 to TRBJ2-7; 8 nucleotides agree with TRBD2. V lost 2 bases, J lost 0 bases, and 3 bases stayed unmatched. The length of the CDR3 is 15 residues. The germline gives CDR1 LGHNA, CDR2 YNFKEQ.

CDR3 sequence (DNA): TGTGCCAGACCGGAGGGTCTTAACACTGAAGCTTTCTTT. The encoded protein is CARPEGLNTEAFF. The chain is built from TRBV6-2 or TRBV6-3 and TRBJ1-1; D remains unclear. Trimming stripped 9 bases from V and 2 bases from J, with 13 bases between. CDR3 length equals 13 residues. Germline V gene lookup returns CDR1 MNHEY and CDR2 SVGEGT.

This clonotype has more than one count but fewer than ten. Given a much more abundant clone one base away, this may be a read error. This chain connects TRBV7-6 to TRBJ2-7, with 7 bases fitting TRBD2. CDR1 is SGHVS, CDR2 FNYEAQ, per germline. V lost 5 bases to trimming and J lost 0 bases; unmatched junction nucleotides: 1. CDR3 length: 13 residues. The CDR3 is CASSRGVSYEQYF. CDR3 bases: TGTGCCAGCAGCCGGGGGGTCTCCTACGAGCAGTACTTC.

V gene TRBV2 combines with J gene TRBJ2-7; TRBD1 matches 10 bases. The germline gives CDR1 SNHLY, CDR2 FYNNEI. The CDR3 extends over 15 amino acids. J gave up 5 bases and V 6 bases, and 10 bases lay outside the gene matches. For the CDR3, the DNA is TGTGCCAGCAGGCCACGACAGGGGGCAAATAACGAGCAGTACTTC. Its translation is CASRPRQGANNEQYF.

This clonotype was picked up a small number of times. The chain employs TRBV5-1 and TRBJ2-1, with a tentative D call TRBD2 (6 bases). The ends were cut back, 0 bases at V and 10 bases at J, with 11 bases in the middle. CDR1 SGHRS and CDR2 YFSETQ come from the germline V gene. The CDR3 totals 13 residues. The CDR3 DNA reads as TGCGCCAGCAGCTTGGCCCTTGCGGGGGAGCAGTTCTTC. Its translation is CASSLALAGEQFF.

This clonotype has only a few counts. This chain's CDR3 is CASTSYLYSEAFF. The DNA of the CDR3 is TGTGCCAGCACCTCCTATCTATACAGTGAAGCTTTCTTT. This chain uses TRBV27 with TRBJ1-1; unclear D gene. The CDR3 sequence is 13 residues long. CDR1 MNHEY and CDR2 SMNVEV come from the germline V gene (reference sequence). V was clipped by 7 bases and J by 7 bases, with 16 bases between them.

This clonotype was found a few times. V and J are TRBV7-9 and TRBJ2-2; 7 nucleotides line up with TRBD1. The CDR3 runs 19 residues. The V and J ends lost 5 bases and 4 bases, in that order; junction bases with no gene match: 19. Germline CDR1 reads SEHNR; CDR2 reads FQNEAQ (reference sequence). The CDR3 here is CASSPSTGRPPRGTGELFF. CDR3 nucleotide sequence: TGTGCCAGCAGCCCATCGACAGGGAGACCTCCGAGGGGCACCGGGGAGCTGTTTTTT.